The clone carrying this TCR beta chain appeared a few times. Its specificity is unknown. The source of the sample is a study of T-cell memory formation after mild COVID-19. Whole-study context: The TCR clusters were mostly specific to one donor. General study findings and limits: Largely, contracting CD4+ clones fell within CM and EM, and contracting CD8+ clones within EMRA.

In TCRdb, the 5' RACE reads were re-called with MiXCR into one record per CDR3 protein. The sample records 400,000 to 500,000 distinct CDR3 sequences, approximately 25% being singletons. This clonotype originated in an adult woman who had mild COVID-19 (a few samples of this study predate the infection). Cell type and time point are not known. Sequenced material: PBMCs or a T cell subset sorted from them (not recorded which).

The CDR3 DNA follows: TGTGCCAGCAGTCCCGGGGGGGCCCATCAGCCCCAGCATTTT. Protein product: CASSPGGAHQPQHF. V usage is TRBV12-3 or TRBV12-4 and J usage is TRBJ1-5, with D possibly TRBD1 on 6 matching bases. V shed 5 bases and J shed 5 bases, with 13 bases lying between them. The CDR3 loop spans 14 amino acids.